This T cell receptor (beta chain) is drawn from a study of Graves' ophthalmopathy and Graves' hyperthyroidism. Overall study findings and caveats: Using a 13-signature model, the authors split ophthalmopathy from stable hyperthyroidism, with about 90% sensitivity and 80% to 84% specificity.

The sequenced template was RNA, covering the TCR beta CDR3 region. The workflow started with a first-round RT-PCR run with HTBI primers and then moved on to a second-round multiplex PCR. TCRdb re-derived calls from the multiplex PCR reads in MiXCR, one entry per CDR3 protein. The sample has around 660,000 distinct CDR3 sequences, roughly 39% seen once. This clonotype has just a few counts. Its antigen is unknown. This CDR3 has 12 amino acids. Trimming stripped 0 bases from V and 15 bases from J, with 9 bases between. The germline V gene encodes CDR1 LGHNA and CDR2 YSLEER. The J gene is TRBJ1-6, the V gene TRBV4-3, with D tentatively TRBD1 (5 bases). What was sequenced was peripheral blood. The sequence derives from an adult man with Graves' ophthalmopathy. The CDR3 loop is CASSQDGGFLHF. The CDR3 DNA is TGCGCCAGCAGCCAAGATGGGGGGTTCCTCCACTTT.